The present T cell receptor (beta chain) was sequenced within a study of read filtering for tumor transcriptome and immune sequencing. In the study overall: IR-seq gave about 3.5 to 10.27 million TCR reads per sample; RNA-seq gave roughly 75 to 1,400.

V dropped 6 bases and J dropped 6 bases, with 14 bases sitting between them. Germline V gene lookup returns CDR1 SGHTA and CDR2 FQGNSA. The CDR3 covers 13 residues. From about 400 ng of RNA, a library with molecular barcoded alpha/delta and beta/gamma adaptors was made. A single record per CDR3 protein comes from TCRdb applying MiXCR to the reads. In the table there are 45,000 to 55,000 distinct CDR3 sequences, roughly 19% of which are singletons. V gene TRBV7-2 combines with J gene TRBJ1-1, with D possibly being TRBD1 (6 bases). The clonotype originates from a donor aged 40 or over with multiple myeloma. Sequencing was done on a sample of a population of CD138-negative cells sorted from bone marrow. The CDR3 reads CASRFRGDPEAFF. Written as DNA, the CDR3 is TGTGCCAGCAGATTCAGGGGAGACCCTGAAGCTTTCTTT.